Listed here are 7 T cell receptor beta chains from one sample, sequenced in a study of blood T cell repertoires in COVID-19. Measured with immunoSEQ multiplex PCR; TCRdb has only the in-frame clones, and not every one. Altogether some 180,000 clones are present, approximately 83% being singletons, with the ten largest covering around 2.1%. Source material: peripheral blood. The source is a woman aged 80 or older with acute or convalescent COVID-19.

This sequence joins TRBV6-1 and TRBJ2-6; D is unresolved. Trimming took off 0 bases at V and 4 bases at J, with 4 bases between the two ends. The CDR3 sequence is 14 residues long. From germline, CDR1 is MNHNS and CDR2 SASEGT. The CDR3 coding sequence is TGTGCCAGCAGTGAAGCCTCCGGGGCCAACGTCCTGACTTTC. Translating gives CASSEASGANVLTF.

The chain joins TRBV29-1 to TRBJ1-1; D uncertain. This CDR3 contains 11 residues. V was clipped by 5 bases and J by 5 bases, with 9 bases between them. The germline V gene encodes CDR1 SQVTM and CDR2 ANQGSEA. In nucleotides, the CDR3 is TGCAGCGTTAGGGCGGGGACTGAAGCTTTCTTT. Amino acids: CSVRAGTEAFF.

V and J are TRBV2 and TRBJ2-7; D is possibly TRBD1 (6 bases). V was trimmed by 7 bases and J by 6 bases, leaving 13 bases between them. Germline V gene sequence: CDR1 SNHLY, CDR2 FYNNEI. The CDR3 extends over 12 amino acids. The CDR3 bases are TGTGCCAGCACACAGGGTATACTCGAGCAGTACTTC. As protein: CASTQGILEQYF.

The J gene is TRBJ2-1, the V gene TRBV3-1 (or the pseudogene TRBV3-2); 13 nucleotides align to TRBD2. CDR3 length: 15 residues. The trim removed 4 bases at V and 6 bases at J, leaving 3 bases unmatched. Germline CDR1 and CDR2: LGHDT and YNNKEL (reference sequence). The CDR3 bases are TGTGCCAGCAGCCCAACTAGCGGGAGGGCCAATGAGCAGTTCTTC. It yields the protein CASSPTSGRANEQFF.

This clone was observed once. CDR3 DNA sequence: TGTGCCAGCAGTTTAAGTAGCGGGGGCGACACCGGGGAGCTGTTTTTT. Translation gives CASSLSSGGDTGELFF. The V and J genes are TRBV27 and TRBJ2-2; 9 bases agree with TRBD2. The CDR3 has 16 amino acids. From germline, CDR1 is MNHEY and CDR2 SMNVEV (reference sequence). V gave up 2 bases and J gave up 3 bases; unmatched junction bases: 4.

As regards this clone: The junction does not match germline at one end; this may be a read error. J is TRBJ2-7 and V is TRBV7-2, with D unresolved. CDR3 length: 13 amino acids. From germline, CDR1 is SGHTA and CDR2 FQGNSA. The CDR3 is CASAPTRYPFVIF. CDR3 DNA: TGTGCCAGCGCGCCGACACGCTACCCCTTTGTTATTTTC.

V usage is TRBV3-1 (or the pseudogene TRBV3-2) and J usage is TRBJ2-7; no reliable D call. V dropped 1 base and J dropped 0 bases, with 7 bases sitting between them. This CDR3 is 14 amino acids long. CDR1 is LGHDT and CDR2 is YNNKEL in the germline V gene (reference sequence). CDR3 loop: CASSQGDFSYEQYF. The CDR3 bases are TGTGCCAGCAGCCAAGGCGACTTCTCCTACGAGCAGTACTTC.